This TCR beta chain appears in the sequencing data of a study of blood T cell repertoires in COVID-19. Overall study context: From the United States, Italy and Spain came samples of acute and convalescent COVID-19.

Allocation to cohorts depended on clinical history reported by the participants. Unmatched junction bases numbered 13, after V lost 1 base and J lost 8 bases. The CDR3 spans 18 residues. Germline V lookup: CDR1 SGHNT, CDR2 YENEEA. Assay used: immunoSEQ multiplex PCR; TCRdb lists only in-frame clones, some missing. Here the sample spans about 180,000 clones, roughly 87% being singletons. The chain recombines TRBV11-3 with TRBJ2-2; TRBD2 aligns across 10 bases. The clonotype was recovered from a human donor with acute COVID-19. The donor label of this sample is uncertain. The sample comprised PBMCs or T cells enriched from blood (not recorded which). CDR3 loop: CASSLGSSTSGGAGELFF. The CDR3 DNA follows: TGTGCCAGCAGCTTAGGGAGTTCGACGAGCGGGGGGGCTGGGGAGCTGTTTTTT. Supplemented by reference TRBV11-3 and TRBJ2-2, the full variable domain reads EAGVVQSPRYKIIEKKQPVAFWCNPISGHNTLYWYLQNLGQGPELLIRYENEEAVDDSQLPKDRFSAERLKGVDSTLKIQPAELGDSAVYLCASSLGSSTSGGAGELFFGEGSRLTVL.